This TCR beta chain appears in the sequencing data of a study of beta chain features in type 1 diabetes. Across the study: Cell yields, gender and age were similar in healthy donors and patients. Study-level points and caveats: When Type 1 diabetes patients were examined, their TCRB CDR3s proved moderately but significantly shorter in all four CD4+ subsets.

Worth noting for this clone: What it binds is unknown.

Each donor gave one heparinised blood draw averaging around 120 mL. Expressed TCRB transcripts were sequenced because the isolated RNA had all been reverse transcribed beforehand. An average approximately 4 million reads came from naive, central memory and regulatory T cell samples. Produced via immunoSEQ multiplex PCR; TCRdb's table is partial and in-frame only. The sample has 600,000 to 700,000 clones, about an eighth seen once; the top ten hold 0.095% to 0.15%. Sequencing used naive CD4+ T cells from blood. This sequence was found in a man aged 30 to 45 with type 1 diabetes.

CDR3 protein: CASSPAGGRGRNSPLHF. The CDR3 coding sequence is TGTGCCAGCAGCCCGGCGGGGGGAAGGGGGCGTAATTCACCCCTCCACTTT. The V and J genes are TRBV14 and TRBJ1-6; 7 nucleotides line up with TRBD1. Germline V gene lookup returns CDR1 SGHDN and CDR2 FVKESK. This CDR3 region has 17 residues. The ends lost 4 bases at V and 6 bases at J; junction bases unmatched: 12.